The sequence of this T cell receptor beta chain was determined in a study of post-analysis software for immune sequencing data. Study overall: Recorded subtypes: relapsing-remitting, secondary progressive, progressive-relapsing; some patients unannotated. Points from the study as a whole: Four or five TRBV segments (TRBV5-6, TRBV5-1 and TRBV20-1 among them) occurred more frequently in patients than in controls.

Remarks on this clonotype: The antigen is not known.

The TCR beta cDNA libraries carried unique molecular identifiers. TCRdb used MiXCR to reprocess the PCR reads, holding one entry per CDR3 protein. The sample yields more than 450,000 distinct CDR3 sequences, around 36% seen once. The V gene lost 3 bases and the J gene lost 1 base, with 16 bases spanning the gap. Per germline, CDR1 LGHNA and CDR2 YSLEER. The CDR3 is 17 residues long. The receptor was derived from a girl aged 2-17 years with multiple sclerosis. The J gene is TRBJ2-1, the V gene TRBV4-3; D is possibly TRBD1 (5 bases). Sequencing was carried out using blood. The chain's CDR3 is CASSQSPGPASYNEQFF. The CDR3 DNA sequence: TGCGCCAGCAGCCAGTCCCCAGGGCCTGCTTCCTACAATGAGCAGTTCTTC.